This is a list of T cell receptor beta chains from one sample in a study of cytomegalovirus exposure and HLA in healthy donors. Generated by immunoSEQ multiplex PCR, the TCRdb table keeps only in-frame clones and is missing some. The sample holds 100,000 to 120,000 clones; over 70% are singletons and the top ten take approximately 8.6%. Sequencing was performed on PBMCs. The receptors here all came from a woman aged 40 to 50 in good health and CMV-seropositive. Both conserved end residues are part of each CDR3. D genes are given only for firm matches. The size field is filled for only some rows; it gives once, few, many or a size class.

clone_size	v_call	j_call	d_call	cdr3_aa	cdr3_nt
.	TRBV13	TRBJ1-1	TRBD1	CASSFTGTVNTEAFF	TGTGCCAGCAGCTTCACCGGGACAGTGAACACTGAAGCTTTCTTT
few	TRBV5-1	TRBJ1-2	.	CASSPGEGGYTF	TGCGCCAGCAGCCCAGGGGAGGGTGGCTACACCTTC
.	TRBV5-4	TRBJ2-7	TRBD1	CASSPAPGQGADEQYF	TGTGCCAGCAGCCCGGCTCCCGGACAGGGGGCGGACGAGCAGTACTTC
.	TRBV19	TRBJ1-2	.	CASNIAAGAGYGYTF	TGTGCCAGTAACATCGCGGCCGGGGCGGGGTATGGCTACACCTTC
.	TRBV28	TRBJ2-7	.	CASKSRGYEQYF	TGTGCCAGCAAGAGCAGAGGCTACGAGCAGTACTTC
.	TRBV7-2	TRBJ2-7	TRBD2	CASSFSGRGPYEQYF	TGTGCCAGCAGCTTTAGCGGGAGGGGGCCCTACGAGCAGTACTTC
.	TRBV4-1	TRBJ1-2	.	CASSQEETGLLYGYTF	TGCGCCAGCAGCCAAGAGGAGACAGGCCTATTATATGGCTACACCTTC
.	TRBV29-1	TRBJ1-1	.	CSVSPTGSEAFF	TGCAGCGTTTCCCCGACTGGGTCTGAAGCTTTCTTT
.	TRBV5-1	TRBJ1-1	.	CASSLGVAKAGGEAFF	TGCGCCAGCAGCTTGGGAGTGGCAAAGGCCGGGGGGGAAGCTTTCTTT
.	TRBV7-9	TRBJ1-1	.	CASSSLWRGRNTEAFF	TGTGCCAGCAGCTCTCTTTGGAGAGGGCGAAACACTGAAGCTTTCTTT
few	TRBV28	TRBJ1-6	TRBD1	CASRHPGQGQLNSPLHF	TGTGCCAGCAGGCATCCGGGACAGGGACAATTGAATTCACCCCTCCACTTT
.	TRBV6-5	TRBJ1-1	.	CASSLGLPNTEAFF	TGTGCCAGCAGTCTGGGACTCCCCAACACTGAAGCTTTCTTT
.	TRBV10-3	TRBJ1-1	.	CAISESQLNTEAFF	TGTGCCATCAGTGAGTCACAGTTGAACACTGAAGCTTTCTTT
.	TRBV6-5	TRBJ1-6	TRBD1	CASSYSRDRGISPLHF	TGTGCCAGCAGTTACTCACGGGACAGGGGCATTTCACCCCTCCACTTT
few	TRBV4-3	TRBJ1-4	TRBD1	CASSQHAGTGGEKLFF	TGCGCCAGCAGCCAACACGCCGGGACAGGGGGTGAAAAACTGTTTTTT
.	TRBV5-1	TRBJ1-4	.	CASSSTSGTNEKLFF	TGCGCCAGCAGCTCAACATCGGGAACTAATGAAAAACTGTTTTTT
.	TRBV28	TRBJ2-7	TRBD1	CASSSLDRDKTYEQYF	TGTGCCAGCAGTTCCCTAGACAGGGACAAAACCTACGAGCAGTACTTC
few	TRBV7-9	TRBJ2-5	.	CASSSYRAGETQYF	TGTGCCAGCAGCTCCTACAGGGCTGGCGAGACCCAGTACTTC
.	TRBV4-3	TRBJ1-6	.	CASSQDGNPGSPLHF	TGCGCCAGCAGCCAAGATGGGAACCCGGGATCACCCCTCCACTTT
.	TRBV12-5	TRBJ2-7	.	CASGLPSGGAGYEQYF	TGTGCTAGTGGTTTGCCCTCCGGAGGGGCAGGGTACGAGCAGTACTTC
once	TRBV19	TRBJ2-3	TRBD2	CASSRTSGYTDTQYF	TGTGCCAGTAGTCGAACTAGCGGGTACACAGATACGCAGTATTTT
.	TRBV28	TRBJ2-7	TRBD1	CASSFPYRGQEQYF	TGTGCCAGCAGTTTTCCCTACAGGGGGCAAGAGCAGTACTTC
.	TRBV4-1	TRBJ2-4	TRBD2	CASSHLSGRDIKNIQYF	TGCGCCAGCAGCCACCTTAGCGGGAGGGATATAAAAAACATTCAGTACTTC
.	TRBV29-1	TRBJ2-1	.	CSVVRAGDDNEQFF	TGCAGCGTTGTCCGGGCAGGGGACGACAATGAGCAGTTCTTC
once	TRBV5-1	TRBJ1-3	TRBD1	CASSLWGTEASGNTIYF	TGCGCCAGCAGCTTGTGGGGGACAGAGGCCTCTGGAAACACCATATATTTT
few	TRBV7-8	TRBJ1-5	.	CASSLSMRNQPQHF	TGTGCCAGCAGCTTATCAATGAGGAATCAGCCCCAGCATTTT
.	TRBV7-8	TRBJ1-4	.	CAAGDYNEKLFF	TGTGCCGCGGGGGATTATAATGAAAAACTGTTTTTT
.	TRBV5-6	TRBJ1-1	.	CASTIPDSGTEAFF	TGTGCCAGCACCATTCCGGACAGCGGCACTGAAGCTTTCTTT
.	TRBV6-5	TRBJ2-2	.	CASSWGTPTGELFF	TGTGCCAGCAGTTGGGGGACACCCACCGGGGAGCTGTTTTTT
.	TRBV27	TRBJ2-7	.	CASSLEGGSIYEQYF	TGTGCCAGCAGTTTAGAGGGCGGGTCAATCTACGAGCAGTACTTC
.	TRBV19	TRBJ1-6	.	CASSIGHGGAYNSPLHF	TGTGCCAGTAGTATAGGCCACGGTGGTGCGTATAATTCACCCCTCCACTTT
.	TRBV12-5	TRBJ2-3	.	CASGLVLGQQPTDTQYF	TGTGCTAGTGGTTTGGTACTTGGACAGCAACCGACGGATACGCAGTATTTT
.	TRBV7-9	TRBJ2-1	.	CSSSLAEAGYNEQFF	TGTTCCAGCAGCTTAGCGGAGGCAGGATACAATGAGCAGTTCTTC
.	TRBV28	TRBJ2-2	TRBD2	CASSPGLGANTGELFF	TGCGCCAGCAGCCCGGGACTAGGAGCGAACACCGGGGAGCTGTTTTTT
once	TRBV28	TRBJ2-7	.	CASSLYRSTYEQYF	TGTGCCAGCAGTTTATATCGGTCGACCTACGAGCAGTACTTC
few	TRBV27	TRBJ2-1	.	CASSAPASYNEQFF	TGTGCCAGCAGCGCACCAGCTAGCTACAATGAGCAGTTCTTC
.	TRBV7-9	TRBJ1-2	.	CSSSPPWGGQSSYGYTF	TGTTCCAGCAGCCCCCCCTGGGGCGGACAGAGTTCCTATGGCTACACCTTC
.	TRBV7-9	TRBJ1-1	.	CASSLVQGRTEAFF	TGTGCCAGCAGCTTAGTACAGGGACGGACTGAAGCTTTCTTT
once	TRBV28	TRBJ1-1	TRBD1	CASSLYPRDRRTEAFF	TGTGCCAGCAGTTTATACCCCCGGGACAGGAGGACTGAAGCTTTCTTT
.	TRBV7-8	TRBJ1-5	.	CASSLELNQPQHF	TGTGCCAGCAGCTTAGAGCTTAATCAGCCCCAGCATTTT
few	TRBV5-1	TRBJ1-1	.	CASSLSPTQGQPFF	TGCGCCAGCAGCTTGTCTCCGACACAGGGACAACCTTTCTTT
.	TRBV11-2	TRBJ2-1	TRBD2	CASSSRGLAGAGGQFF	TGTGCCAGCAGCTCGCGCGGACTAGCGGGCGCCGGGGGGCAGTTCTTC
.	TRBV15	TRBJ1-2	TRBD1	CATSATGGSNYGYTF	TGTGCCACCAGCGCCACAGGGGGGAGTAACTATGGCTACACCTTC
.	TRBV29-1	TRBJ2-2	TRBD2	CSVEGGTGELFF	TGCAGCGTTGAGGGAGGGACCGGGGAGCTGTTTTTT
.	TRBV13	TRBJ2-3	TRBD2	CASSSSPGLTSTDTQYF	TGTGCCAGCAGCTCATCCCCGGGACTAACTAGCACAGATACGCAGTATTTT
.	TRBV28	TRBJ1-2	.	CASSRASNYGYTF	TGTGCCAGCAGTCGCGCCTCTAACTATGGCTACACCTTC
.	TRBV5-1	TRBJ2-5	TRBD1	CASSLAGGQGSDETQYF	TGCGCCAGCAGCTTGGCCGGAGGACAGGGCTCAGATGAGACCCAGTACTTC
.	TRBV10-1	TRBJ2-1	TRBD2	CASSDGLAGGPESYNEQFF	TGCGCCAGCAGTGATGGTCTAGCGGGAGGGCCCGAATCCTACAATGAGCAGTTCTTC
.	TRBV11-2	TRBJ2-1	.	CASSLGGTSLIYNEQFF	TGTGCCAGCAGCTTAGGGGGCACCTCCCTAATATACAATGAGCAGTTCTTC
few	TRBV27	TRBJ1-2	.	CASTTIPGFGNGYTF	TGTGCCAGCACCACAATCCCGGGATTTGGGAATGGCTACACCTTC
few	TRBV7-9	TRBJ1-4	.	CASSDSLDPVLFF	TGTGCCAGCAGCGATTCCCTCGATCCAGTGCTGTTTTTT